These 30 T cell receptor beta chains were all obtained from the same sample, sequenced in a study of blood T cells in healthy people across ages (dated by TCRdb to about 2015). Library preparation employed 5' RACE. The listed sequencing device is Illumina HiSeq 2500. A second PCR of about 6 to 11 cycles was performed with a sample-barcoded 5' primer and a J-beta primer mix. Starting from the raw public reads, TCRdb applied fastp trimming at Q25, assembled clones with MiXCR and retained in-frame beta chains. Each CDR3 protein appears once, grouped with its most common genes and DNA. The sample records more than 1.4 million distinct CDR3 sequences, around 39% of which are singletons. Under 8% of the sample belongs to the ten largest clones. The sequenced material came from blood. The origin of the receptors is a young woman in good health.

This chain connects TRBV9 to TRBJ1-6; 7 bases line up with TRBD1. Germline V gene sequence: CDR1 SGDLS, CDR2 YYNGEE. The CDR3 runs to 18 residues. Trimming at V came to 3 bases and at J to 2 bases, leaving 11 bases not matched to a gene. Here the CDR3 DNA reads TGTGCCAGCAGCGAGGGAAGACAGGGAGGAACCTATAATTCACCCCTCCACTTT. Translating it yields CASSEGRQGGTYNSPLHF.

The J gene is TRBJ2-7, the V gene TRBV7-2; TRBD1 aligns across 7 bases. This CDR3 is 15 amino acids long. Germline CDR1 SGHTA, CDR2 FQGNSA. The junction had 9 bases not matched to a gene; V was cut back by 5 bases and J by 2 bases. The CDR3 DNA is TGTGCCAGCAGCCACCGGGACAGTAACACCTACGAGCAGTACTTC. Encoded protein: CASSHRDSNTYEQYF. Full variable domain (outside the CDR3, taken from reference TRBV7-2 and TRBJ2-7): GAGVSQSPSNKVTEKGKDVELRCDPISGHTALYWYRQSLGQGLEFLIYFQGNSAPDKSGLPSDRFSAERTGGSVSTLTIQRTQQEDSAVYLCASSHRDSNTYEQYFGPGTRLTVT.

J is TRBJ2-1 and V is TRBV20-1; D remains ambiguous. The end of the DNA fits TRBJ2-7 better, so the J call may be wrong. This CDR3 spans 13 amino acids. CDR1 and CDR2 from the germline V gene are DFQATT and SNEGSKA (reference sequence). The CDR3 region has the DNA TGCAGTGCTAGAGATTCTCAAACGAATGAGCAGTACTTC. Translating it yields CSARDSQTNEQYF.

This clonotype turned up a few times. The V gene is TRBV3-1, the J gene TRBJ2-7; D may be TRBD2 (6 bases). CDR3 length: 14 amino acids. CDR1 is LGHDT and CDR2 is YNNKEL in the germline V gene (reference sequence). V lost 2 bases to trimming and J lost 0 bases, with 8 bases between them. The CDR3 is CASSQSGDSYEQYF. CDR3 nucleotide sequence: TGTGCCAGCAGCCAATCGGGAGACTCCTACGAGCAGTACTTC.

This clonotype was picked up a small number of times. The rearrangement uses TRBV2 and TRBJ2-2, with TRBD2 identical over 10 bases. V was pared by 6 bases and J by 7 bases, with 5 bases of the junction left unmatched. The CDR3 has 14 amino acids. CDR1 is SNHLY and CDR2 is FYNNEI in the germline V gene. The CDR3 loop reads CASRLAGVIGELFF. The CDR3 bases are TGTGCCAGCAGGCTAGCGGGAGTAATCGGGGAGCTGTTTTTT.

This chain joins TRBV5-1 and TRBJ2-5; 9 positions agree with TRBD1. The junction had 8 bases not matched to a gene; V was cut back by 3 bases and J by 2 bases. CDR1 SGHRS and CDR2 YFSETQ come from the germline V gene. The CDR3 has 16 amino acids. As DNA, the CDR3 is TGCGCCAGCAGCTCCAACAGGGGGCTAAGACAAGAGACCCAGTACTTC. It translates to CASSSNRGLRQETQYF.

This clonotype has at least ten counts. The CDR3 sequence is CAISESGNSETQYF. The CDR3 DNA sequence: TGTGCCATCAGTGAGTCCGGCAATTCAGAGACCCAGTACTTC. The chain uses TRBV10-3 and TRBJ2-5; no clear D. Trimming took 0 bases from V and 4 from J, leaving 9 bases between them. The CDR3 runs to 14 residues. Germline V gives CDR1 ENHRY, CDR2 SYGVKD.

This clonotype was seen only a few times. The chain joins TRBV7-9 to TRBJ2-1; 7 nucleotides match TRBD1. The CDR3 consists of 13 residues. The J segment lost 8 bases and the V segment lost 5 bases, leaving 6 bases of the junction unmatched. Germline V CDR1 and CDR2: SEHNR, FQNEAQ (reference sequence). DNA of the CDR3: TGTGCCAGCAGCCTGGGACAGAACCATGAGCAGTTCTTC. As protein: CASSLGQNHEQFF.

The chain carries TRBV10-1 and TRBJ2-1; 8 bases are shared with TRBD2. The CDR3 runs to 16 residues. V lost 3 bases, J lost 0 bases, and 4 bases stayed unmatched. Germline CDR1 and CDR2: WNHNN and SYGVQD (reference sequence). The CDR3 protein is CASSDHRGGSYNEQFF. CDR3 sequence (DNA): TGCGCCAGCAGTGACCACCGGGGGGGCTCCTACAATGAGCAGTTCTTC.

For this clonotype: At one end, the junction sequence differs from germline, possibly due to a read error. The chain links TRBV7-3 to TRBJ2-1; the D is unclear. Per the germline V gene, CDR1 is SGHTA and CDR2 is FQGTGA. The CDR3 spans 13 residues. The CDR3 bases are TGTGCCTGCAGCTTCGACCGGTACAATGAGCAGTTCTTC. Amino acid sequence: CACSFDRYNEQFF.

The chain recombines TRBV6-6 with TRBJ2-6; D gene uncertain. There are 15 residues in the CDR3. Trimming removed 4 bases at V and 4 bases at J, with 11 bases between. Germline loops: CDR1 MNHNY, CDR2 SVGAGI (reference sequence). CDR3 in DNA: TGTGCCAGCAGTTCCTCACGATCCGGGGCCAACGTCCTGACTTTC. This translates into CASSSSRSGANVLTF.

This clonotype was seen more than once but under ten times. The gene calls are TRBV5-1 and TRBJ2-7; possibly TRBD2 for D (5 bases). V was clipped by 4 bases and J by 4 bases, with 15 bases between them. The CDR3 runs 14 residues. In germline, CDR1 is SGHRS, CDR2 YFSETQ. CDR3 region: CASSVAPRDYEQYF. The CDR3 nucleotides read TGCGCCAGCAGCGTGGCCCCTCGGGATTACGAGCAGTACTTC.

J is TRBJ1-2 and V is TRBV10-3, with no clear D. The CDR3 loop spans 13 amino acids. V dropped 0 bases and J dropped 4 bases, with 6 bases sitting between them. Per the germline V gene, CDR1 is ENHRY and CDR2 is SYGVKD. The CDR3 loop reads CAISESVGYGYTF. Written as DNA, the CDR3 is TGTGCCATCAGTGAGTCTGTAGGCTATGGCTACACCTTC.

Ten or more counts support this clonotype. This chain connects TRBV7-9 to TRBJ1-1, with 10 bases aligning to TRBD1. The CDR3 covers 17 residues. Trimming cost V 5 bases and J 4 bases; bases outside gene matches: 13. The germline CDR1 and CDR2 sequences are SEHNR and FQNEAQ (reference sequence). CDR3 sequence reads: CASSGGLRTGGSTEAFF. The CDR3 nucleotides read TGTGCCAGCAGCGGAGGACTTCGGACAGGGGGGAGCACTGAAGCTTTCTTT.

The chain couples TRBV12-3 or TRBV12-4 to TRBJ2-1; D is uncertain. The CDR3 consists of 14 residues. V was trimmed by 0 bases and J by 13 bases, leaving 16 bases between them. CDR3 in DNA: TGTGCCAGCAGTTTAGCCAGCAATACGGAGACCCAGTTCTTC. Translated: CASSLASNTETQFF.

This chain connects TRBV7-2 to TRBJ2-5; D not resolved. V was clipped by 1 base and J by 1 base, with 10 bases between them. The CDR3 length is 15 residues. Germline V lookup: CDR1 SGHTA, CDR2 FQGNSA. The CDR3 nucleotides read TGTGCCAGCAGCTTAGGACTTACCTTCCAAGAGACCCAGTACTTC. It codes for CASSLGLTFQETQYF.

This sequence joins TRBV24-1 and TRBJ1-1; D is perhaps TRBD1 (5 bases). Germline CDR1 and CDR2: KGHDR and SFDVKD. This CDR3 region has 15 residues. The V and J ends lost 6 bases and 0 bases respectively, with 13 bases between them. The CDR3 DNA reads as TGTGCCACCAGTTGGGGCAGAACCCTGAACACTGAAGCTTTCTTT. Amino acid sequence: CATSWGRTLNTEAFF.

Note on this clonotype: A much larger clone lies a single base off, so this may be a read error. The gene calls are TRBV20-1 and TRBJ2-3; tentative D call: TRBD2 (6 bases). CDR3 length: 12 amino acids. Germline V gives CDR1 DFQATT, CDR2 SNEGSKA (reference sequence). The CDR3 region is CAGASAPDTQYF. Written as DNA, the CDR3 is TGCGCCGGGGCTAGCGCACCAGATACGCAGTATTTT.

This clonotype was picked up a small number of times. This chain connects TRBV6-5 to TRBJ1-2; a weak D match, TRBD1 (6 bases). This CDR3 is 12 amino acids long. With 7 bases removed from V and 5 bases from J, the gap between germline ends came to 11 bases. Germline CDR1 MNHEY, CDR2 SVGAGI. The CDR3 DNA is TGTGCCAGCATGAGGGGGGGATATGGCTACACCTTC. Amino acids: CASMRGGYGYTF.

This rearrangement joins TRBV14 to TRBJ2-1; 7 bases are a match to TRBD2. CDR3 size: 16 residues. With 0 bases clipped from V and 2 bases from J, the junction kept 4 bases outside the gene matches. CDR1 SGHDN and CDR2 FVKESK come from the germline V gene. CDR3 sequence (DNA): TGTGCCAGCAGCCAAGATCGGGGGGTAACCTACAATGAGCAGTTCTTC. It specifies CASSQDRGVTYNEQFF.

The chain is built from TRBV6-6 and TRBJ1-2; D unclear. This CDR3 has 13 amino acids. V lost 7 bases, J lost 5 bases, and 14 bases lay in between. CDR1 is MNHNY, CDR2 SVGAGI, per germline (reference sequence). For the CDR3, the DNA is TGTGCCAGCACCTACACGGGTGCATATGGCTACACCTTC. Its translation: CASTYTGAYGYTF.

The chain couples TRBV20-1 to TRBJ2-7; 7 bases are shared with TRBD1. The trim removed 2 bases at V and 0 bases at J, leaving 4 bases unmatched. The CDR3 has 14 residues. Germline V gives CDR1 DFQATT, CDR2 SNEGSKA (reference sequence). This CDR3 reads CSARPGTVSYEQYF. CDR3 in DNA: TGCAGTGCTAGACCCGGGACAGTCTCCTACGAGCAGTACTTC.

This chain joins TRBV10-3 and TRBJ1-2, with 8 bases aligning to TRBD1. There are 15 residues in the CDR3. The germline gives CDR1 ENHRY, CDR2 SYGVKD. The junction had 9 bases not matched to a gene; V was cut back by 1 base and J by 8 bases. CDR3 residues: CAISELGQGAGGYTF. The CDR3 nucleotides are TGTGCCATCAGTGAGTTGGGGCAGGGGGCTGGAGGCTACACCTTC.

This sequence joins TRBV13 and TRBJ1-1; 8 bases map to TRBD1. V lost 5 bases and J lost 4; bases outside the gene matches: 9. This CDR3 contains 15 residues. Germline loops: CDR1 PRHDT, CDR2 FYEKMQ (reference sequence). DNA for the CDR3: TGTGCCAGCAGCCCGAGGACAGGGCTTGTCACTGAAGCTTTCTTT. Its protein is CASSPRTGLVTEAFF.

Written as DNA, the CDR3 is TGCAGTGCTAGAGATCAGGGGGCGCATGGCTACACCTTC. Residues: CSARDQGAHGYTF. The rearrangement joins TRBV20-1 to TRBJ1-2, with TRBD1 matching over 8 bases. The V and J ends lost 0 bases and 6 bases, in that order; junction bases with no gene match: 3. CDR1 is DFQATT and CDR2 is SNEGSKA in the germline V gene (reference sequence). The length of the CDR3 is 13 residues.

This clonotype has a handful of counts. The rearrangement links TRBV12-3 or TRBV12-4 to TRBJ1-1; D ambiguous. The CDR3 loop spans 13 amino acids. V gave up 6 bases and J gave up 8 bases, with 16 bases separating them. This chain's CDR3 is CASSREAYSEAFF. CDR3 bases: TGTGCCAGCAGCCGTGAAGCCTATTCCGAAGCTTTCTTT.

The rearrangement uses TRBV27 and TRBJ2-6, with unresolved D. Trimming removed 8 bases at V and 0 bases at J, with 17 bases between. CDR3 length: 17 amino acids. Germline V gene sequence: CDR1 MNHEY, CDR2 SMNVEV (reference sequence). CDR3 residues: CASPCAGTPSGANVLTF. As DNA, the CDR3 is TGTGCCAGCCCCTGCGCAGGTACCCCCTCTGGGGCCAACGTCCTGACTTTC.

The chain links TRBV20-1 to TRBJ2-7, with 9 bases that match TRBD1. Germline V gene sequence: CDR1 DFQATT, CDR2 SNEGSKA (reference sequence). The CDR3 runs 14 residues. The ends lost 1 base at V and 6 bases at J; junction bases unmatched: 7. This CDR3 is CSARVTGGQGEQYF. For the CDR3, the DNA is TGCAGTGCTAGAGTCACAGGGGGCCAGGGCGAGCAGTACTTC.

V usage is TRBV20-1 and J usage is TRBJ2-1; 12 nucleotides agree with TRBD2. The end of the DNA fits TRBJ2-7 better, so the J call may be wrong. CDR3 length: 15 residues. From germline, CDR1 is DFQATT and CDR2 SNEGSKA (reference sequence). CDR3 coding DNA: TGCAGTGCTTTCGGGACTAGCGGGCCCTACAATGAGCAGTACTTC. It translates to CSAFGTSGPYNEQYF.

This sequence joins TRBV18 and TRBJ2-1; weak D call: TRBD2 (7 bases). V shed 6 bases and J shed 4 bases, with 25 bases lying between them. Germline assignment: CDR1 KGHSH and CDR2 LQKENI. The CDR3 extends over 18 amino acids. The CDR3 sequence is CASSPKGGAPSGYNEQFF. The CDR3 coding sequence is TGTGCCAGCTCCCCAAAAGGGGGGGCCCCCTCGGGGTACAATGAGCAGTTCTTC.